The source of this T cell receptor (beta chain) is a study of shared clonotypes between healthy human individuals. General study results and limits: Sorted-subset samples were not fully sequenced, rarefaction indicated.

Generated by immunoSEQ multiplex PCR, the TCRdb table keeps only in-frame clones and is missing some. Of approximately 2,000,000 clones in the sample, roughly 90% are singletons; the top ten hold approximately 0.39%. The CDR3 runs 15 residues. CDR1 and CDR2 from the germline V gene are SGHKS and YYEKEE (reference sequence). Trimming cost V 6 bases and J 4 bases; bases outside gene matches: 13. For this clone: What it binds is not known.

The sequence derives from a man aged 18 to 35 in good health. Some clones in this sample may be carry-over from other donors' samples. This sequence joins TRBV5-5 and TRBJ2-7; 7 positions agree with TRBD1. Sequenced material: naive CD4+ T cells from PBMCs. Subset in this sample: CD45RA+ positively selected. The CDR3: CASTRTGTELYEQYF. The CDR3 DNA reads as TGTGCCAGCACCCGGACCGGGACAGAATTATACGAGCAGTACTTC.